A selection of T cell receptor beta chains follows, all from one sample in a study of control samples from healthy donors and cancer patients. TCRdb's copy holds only in-frame clones and misses some; the assay was immunoSEQ multiplex PCR. The sample comprises some 64,000 clones, about nine tenths of which are singletons, and 1% to 1.5% rests with the top ten. The sequencing sample was made of PBMCs. These receptors were taken from a woman between 45 and 65 years old with colorectal cancer. The CDR3 runs from the conserved cysteine through the conserved F or W. The D gene is left open where the match is weak. Not every row has a clone size; where given, it reads once, few, many or a size class.

D: NA; V: TRBV7-8; size: few; J: TRBJ1-1; DNA: TGTGCCAGCAGCTTAGGAGGGTCTCGGACTGAAGCTTTCTTT; CDR3: CASSLGGSRTEAFF
D: NA; V: TRBV15; size: NA; J: TRBJ2-2; DNA: TGTGCCACCAGCATACCGGGACAACGACTCACCGGGGAGCTGTTTTTT; CDR3: CATSIPGQRLTGELFF
D: NA; V: TRBV21-1; size: NA; J: TRBJ1-5; DNA: TGTGCCAGCAGCAATATTTTTAAATTCTTCGATCAGCCCCAGCATTTT; CDR3: CASSNIFKFFDQPQHF
D: NA; V: TRBV2; size: NA; J: TRBJ1-5; DNA: TGTGCCAGCAGTGTGGGGAGTGGGAATCAGCCCCAGCATTTT; CDR3: CASSVGSGNQPQHF
D: NA; V: TRBV29-1; size: NA; J: TRBJ1-2; DNA: TGCAGCGTCGACTACCCAGGGAATGGAGACTATGGCTACACCTTC; CDR3: CSVDYPGNGDYGYTF
D: NA; V: TRBV6-6; size: NA; J: TRBJ1-3; DNA: TGTGCCAGCAGTCAACTTCGGGAAAACACCATATATTTT; CDR3: CASSQLRENTIYF
D: NA; V: TRBV12-3/TRBV12-4; size: NA; J: TRBJ1-2; DNA: TGTGCCAGCAGACAGCACAATAACTATGGCTACACCTTC; CDR3: CASRQHNNYGYTF
D: NA; V: TRBV29-1; size: once; J: TRBJ2-3; DNA: TGCAGCGTATCCGGGGAGACAGATACGCAGTATTTT; CDR3: CSVSGETDTQYF
D: NA; V: TRBV28; size: few; J: TRBJ1-2; DNA: TGTGCCAGCAGTCTAAGGACCGACTATGGCTACACCTTC; CDR3: CASSLRTDYGYTF
D: NA; V: TRBV5-1; size: few; J: TRBJ2-7; DNA: TGCGCCAGCAGCTTGGCGCCTAGGAGCTCCTACGAGCAGTACTTC; CDR3: CASSLAPRSSYEQYF
D: NA; V: TRBV24-1; size: NA; J: TRBJ1-2; DNA: TGTGCCACCAGTGTCGGGGGAACCTATGGCTACACCTTC; CDR3: CATSVGGTYGYTF
D: NA; V: TRBV6-1; size: NA; J: TRBJ2-6; DNA: TGTGCCAGCAGTGAAAGGCAGGTCTTTCACGTCTCTGGGGCCAACGTCCTGACTTTC; CDR3: CASSERQVFHVSGANVLTF